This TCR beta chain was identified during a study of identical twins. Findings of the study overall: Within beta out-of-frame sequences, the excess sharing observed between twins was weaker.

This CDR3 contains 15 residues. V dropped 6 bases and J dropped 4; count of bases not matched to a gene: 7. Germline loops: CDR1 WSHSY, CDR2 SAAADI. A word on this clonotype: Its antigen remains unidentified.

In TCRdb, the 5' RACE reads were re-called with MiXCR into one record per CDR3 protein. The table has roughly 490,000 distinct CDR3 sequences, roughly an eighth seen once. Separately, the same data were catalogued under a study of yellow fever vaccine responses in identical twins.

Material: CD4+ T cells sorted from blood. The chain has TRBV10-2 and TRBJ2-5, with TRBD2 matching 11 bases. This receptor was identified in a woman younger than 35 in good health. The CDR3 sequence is CASRETSGIGETQYF. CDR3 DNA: TGCGCCAGCAGGGAGACTAGCGGGATAGGAGAGACCCAGTACTTC.